Many counts were recorded for the clone carrying this T cell receptor beta chain. Its target is unknown. The CDR3 has 13 amino acids. Germline CDR1 reads SGHKS; CDR2 reads YYEKEE (reference sequence). V was pared by 6 bases and J by 3 bases, with 12 bases between. This sample is drawn from a study of identical twins. Healthy Caucasian donors formed the entire cohort. TCRdb called the 5' RACE reads again in MiXCR, with one record for every CDR3 protein. The sample yields about 100,000 distinct CDR3 sequences, 5.9% seen once. Study-wide results and caveats: Sharing of beta out-of-frame sequences by twins showed a weaker excess.

The chain recombines TRBV5-5 with TRBJ1-1; D gene ambiguous. The source is a woman aged 50 to 65 in good health. Sequenced: memory T cells sorted from blood. CDR3 sequence reads: CASTFGVDTEAFF. The CDR3 coding sequence is TGTGCCAGCACCTTCGGCGTGGACACTGAAGCTTTCTTT.